Presented here are 32 T cell receptor beta chains from one specimen sequenced in a study of cytomegalovirus exposure and HLA in healthy donors. With 60 Vbeta and 13 Jbeta primers, the PCR was carried out. TCRdb's copy holds only in-frame clones and misses some; the assay was immunoSEQ multiplex PCR. The sample shows some 180,000 clones, 70% to 85% of them seen only once. Sequencing used PBMCs. Receptors were obtained from a man aged 18 to 30 in good health and CMV-seronegative.

This clone turned up a few times. V usage is TRBV5-4 and J usage is TRBJ1-6, with D unresolved. CDR1 and CDR2 (germline): SGHNT, YYREEE (reference sequence). The CDR3 length is 14 residues. V was pared by 2 bases and J by 13 bases, with 16 bases between. The CDR3 sequence: CASSLVGASLPLHF. CDR3 DNA: TGTGCCAGCAGCTTAGTGGGAGCGAGCCTGCCCCTCCACTTT.

The chain has TRBV6-6 and TRBJ2-1, with a possible D match to TRBD2 (6 bases). Germline V gene lookup returns CDR1 MNHNY and CDR2 SVGAGI (reference sequence). Trimming took off 4 bases at V and 4 bases at J, with 14 bases between the two ends. The CDR3 is made up of 15 amino acids. The CDR3: CASSSPLEGYNEQFF. The CDR3 DNA follows: TGTGCCAGCAGTTCACCTCTGGAGGGTTACAATGAGCAGTTCTTC.

The V and J genes are TRBV15 and TRBJ1-4; D is unclear. V lost 2 bases, J lost 4 bases, and 5 bases lay in between. CDR1 and CDR2 from the germline V gene are LNHNV and YYDKDF (reference sequence). This CDR3 comprises 13 residues. CDR3 region: CATSRRSNEKLFF. The CDR3 bases are TGTGCCACCAGCAGAAGGAGTAATGAAAAACTGTTTTTT.

The V gene is TRBV5-6, the J gene TRBJ2-5; no firm D call. The CDR3 loop spans 14 amino acids. Trimming left V 2 bases short and J 1 base short, with 9 bases between. Per the germline V gene, CDR1 is SGHDT and CDR2 is YYEEEE. As DNA, the CDR3 is TGTGCCAGCAGCTTTTCGCTAACCCAAGAGACCCAGTACTTC. It encodes CASSFSLTQETQYF.

This rearrangement joins TRBV6-5 to TRBJ1-2, with D possibly TRBD1 on 6 matching bases. This CDR3 comprises 13 residues. Trimming removed 7 bases from V and 7 bases from J, with 16 bases in between. Germline values: CDR1 MNHEY, CDR2 SVGAGI. This CDR3 is CASTRAGAIGYTF. The CDR3, as DNA: TGTGCCAGCACCCGGGCGGGGGCGATTGGCTACACCTTC.

The V call is TRBV20-1, the J call TRBJ2-5, with 7 bases fitting TRBD2. In germline, CDR1 is DFQATT, CDR2 SNEGSKA (reference sequence). This CDR3 contains 11 residues. With 6 bases clipped from V and 5 bases from J, the junction kept 3 bases outside the gene matches. This CDR3 is CSAMGGETQYF. The CDR3 DNA reads as TGCAGTGCCATGGGGGGGGAGACCCAGTACTTC.

The J gene is TRBJ2-4, the V gene TRBV11-2; perhaps TRBD1 as D (6 bases). The CDR3 loop spans 17 amino acids. Germline CDR1 reads SGHAT; CDR2 reads FQNNGV. The ends were cut back, 1 base at V and 1 base at J, with 14 bases in the middle. The CDR3 region is CASSLGVGAGAKNIQYF. CDR3 coding DNA: TGTGCCAGCAGCTTAGGTGTGGGGGCCGGGGCCAAAAACATTCAGTACTTC.

This clone has a handful of counts. The chain joins TRBV5-5 to TRBJ1-4; 7 bases agree with TRBD1. This CDR3 has 14 residues. With 4 bases clipped from V and 7 bases from J, the junction kept 7 bases outside the gene matches. Germline lookup yields CDR1 SGHKS and CDR2 YYEKEE (reference sequence). This chain's CDR3 is CASSIGGWGEKLFF. The CDR3 DNA reads as TGTGCCAGCAGCATAGGGGGCTGGGGTGAAAAACTGTTTTTT.

The chain employs TRBV6-5 and TRBJ1-3; D is uncertain. Germline loops: CDR1 MNHEY, CDR2 SVGAGI. The CDR3 is 15 amino acids. Trimming removed 0 bases from V and 0 bases from J, with 6 bases in between. This CDR3 is CASSYSPGSGNTIYF. DNA for the CDR3: TGTGCCAGCAGTTACTCGCCCGGCTCTGGAAACACCATATATTTT.

This clone was picked up a small number of times. V gene TRBV9 combines with J gene TRBJ2-7; D remains unclear. The CDR3 length is 14 residues. V was clipped by 0 bases and J by 5 bases, with 12 bases between them. Germline CDR1 and CDR2: SGDLS and YYNGEE. This CDR3 is CASSVGLLPDEQYF. DNA for the CDR3: TGTGCCAGCAGCGTAGGACTCCTCCCGGACGAGCAGTACTTC.

The V call is TRBV30, the J call TRBJ1-3; D remains unclear. The V gene lost 5 bases and the J gene lost 3 bases, with 17 bases spanning the gap. Germline lookup yields CDR1 GTSNPN and CDR2 SVGIG (reference sequence). CDR3 length: 15 residues. CDR3 DNA sequence: TGTGCCTGGCAAAAAGGCTCAGGATTTGGAAACACCATATATTTT. Encoded protein: CAWQKGSGFGNTIYF.

The chain employs TRBV6-5 and TRBJ2-7; 12 bases agree with TRBD2. With 5 bases clipped from V and 12 bases from J, the junction kept 14 bases outside the gene matches. The CDR3 totals 15 residues. Per germline, CDR1 MNHEY and CDR2 SVGAGI. The CDR3 protein is CASSPRLAGGPRWYF. The CDR3 nucleotides read TGTGCCAGCAGTCCGCGGCTAGCGGGAGGGCCGCGTTGGTACTTC.

V and J are TRBV4-3 and TRBJ2-7; 7 bases agree with TRBD1. Germline V lookup: CDR1 LGHNA, CDR2 YSLEER. This CDR3 region has 18 residues. J gave up 3 bases and V 4 bases, and 18 bases lay outside the gene matches. The CDR3 loop is CASSLSTQIGQAGYEQYF. The CDR3 coding sequence is TGCGCCAGCAGCCTTTCCACGCAAATTGGACAGGCCGGCTACGAGCAGTACTTC.

The rearrangement joins TRBV7-2 to TRBJ2-1; 7 nucleotides line up with TRBD1. Germline V CDR1 and CDR2: SGHTA, FQGNSA. The CDR3 runs to 18 residues. The trim removed 0 bases at V and 4 bases at J, leaving 12 bases unmatched. This CDR3 reads CASSLALLGQSTYNEQFF. CDR3 sequence (DNA): TGTGCCAGCAGCTTAGCGTTGCTGGGACAGTCGACTTACAATGAGCAGTTCTTC.

This chain joins TRBV10-3 and TRBJ2-1; D is uncertain. Germline CDR1 and CDR2: ENHRY and SYGVKD. This CDR3 has 14 amino acids. V was cut by 4 bases and J by 1 base, with 8 bases left in between. The CDR3 bases are TGTGCCATCAGTGGACTCGAGTCCTACAATGAGCAGTTCTTC. Amino acid sequence: CAISGLESYNEQFF.

This rearrangement joins TRBV11-3 to TRBJ2-1, with TRBD1 identical over 7 bases. Germline V gene lookup returns CDR1 SGHNT and CDR2 YENEEA. The CDR3 has 15 amino acids. The V gene end was trimmed by 5 bases and the J gene end by 2 bases; junction bases not matched to a gene: 6. The CDR3 DNA reads as TGTGCCAGCAGCCACAGGGACAGCCCCTACAATGAGCAGTTCTTC. It is translated as CASSHRDSPYNEQFF.

This clone was seen a single time. This chain joins TRBV7-9 and TRBJ1-3, with 7 bases aligning to TRBD1. CDR3 size: 18 residues. The V gene's germline CDR1 is SEHNR and CDR2 FQNEAQ (reference sequence). Germline trimming cut 3 bases from V and 3 bases from J; bases unmatched to any gene: 14. The CDR3 sequence: CASSFWDSSLLRGNTIYF. CDR3 in DNA: TGTGCCAGCAGCTTCTGGGACAGTTCGCTCTTGCGTGGAAACACCATATATTTT.

The chain recombines TRBV5-1 with TRBJ1-1; 7 nucleotides line up with TRBD1. Trimming cost V 3 bases and J 4 bases; bases outside gene matches: 3. The CDR3 runs to 13 residues. CDR1 and CDR2 from the germline V gene are SGHRS and YFSETQ. The CDR3 loop is CASSWDSTTEAFF. CDR3 bases: TGCGCCAGCAGCTGGGACAGTACCACTGAAGCTTTCTTT.

The chain combines TRBV19 with TRBJ2-7; 9 bases fit TRBD1. J was trimmed by 5 bases and V by 4 bases; bases with no gene match: 6. In germline, CDR1 is LNHDA, CDR2 SQIVND (reference sequence). The CDR3 runs to 14 residues. The CDR3 nucleotides are TGTGCCAGTAGTAAGGGACAGGGAATTGACGAGCAGTACTTC. It codes for CASSKGQGIDEQYF.

J is TRBJ1-2 and V is TRBV9; D is uncertain. Trimming shortened V by 4 bases and J by 5 bases, and 21 bases separated the two germline ends. The CDR3 has 16 amino acids. Germline V gives CDR1 SGDLS, CDR2 YYNGEE. CDR3 residues: CASSLGRERSPYGYTF. CDR3 sequence (DNA): TGTGCCAGCAGCCTGGGGAGGGAGCGCTCCCCTTATGGCTACACCTTC.

V gene TRBV29-1 combines with J gene TRBJ2-1, with TRBD2 matching 12 bases. V shed 6 bases and J 9 bases; nucleotides not matched to a gene: 3. Looked up from germline, CDR1 is SQVTM and CDR2 is ANQGSEA. The length of the CDR3 is 12 residues. CDR3 DNA: TGCAGCGTCAGGACTAGCGGGACTGAGCAGTTCTTC. This encodes CSVRTSGTEQFF.

CDR3 bases: TGTGCCAGCAGCCTCGAAATCGCGGGTCAGCCCCAGCATTTT. This sequence encodes CASSLEIAGQPQHF. The chain employs TRBV7-9 and TRBJ1-5; no clear D. Germline V gene data show CDR1 as SEHNR and CDR2 as FQNEAQ (reference sequence). The length of the CDR3 is 14 residues. Trimming stripped 5 bases from V and 6 bases from J, with 14 bases between.

The CDR3: CASRDGKGALPYEQYF. In DNA, the CDR3 is TGTGCCAGCAGGGACGGCAAGGGGGCCTTACCCTACGAGCAGTACTTC. This chain joins TRBV11-2 and TRBJ2-7; TRBD1 aligns across 7 bases. J was trimmed by 2 bases and V by 6 bases; bases with no gene match: 13. Germline V gene sequence: CDR1 SGHAT, CDR2 FQNNGV. This CDR3 has 16 residues.

The chain has TRBV15 and TRBJ2-1; no clear D gene. The CDR3 is made up of 14 amino acids. Germline V gives CDR1 LNHNV, CDR2 YYDKDF (reference sequence). V was clipped by 6 bases and J by 2 bases, with 11 bases between them. The CDR3 protein is CATSDSAAYNEQFF. In DNA form, the CDR3 reads TGTGCCACCAGTGACTCGGCGGCCTACAATGAGCAGTTCTTC.

The V call is TRBV18, the J call TRBJ1-1; 10 nucleotides line up with TRBD1. The CDR3 extends over 17 amino acids. Germline lookup yields CDR1 KGHSH and CDR2 LQKENI. J was trimmed by 4 bases and V by 1 base; bases with no gene match: 9. CDR3 protein: CASSPLPGQGPSTEAFF. CDR3 nucleotide sequence: TGTGCCAGCTCACCACTTCCGGGACAGGGGCCCAGCACTGAAGCTTTCTTT.

In its sample, this clone was seen once. This chain links TRBV15 with TRBJ1-3; weak D call: TRBD1 (6 bases). V lost 3 bases, J lost 2 bases, and 8 bases lay in between. The CDR3 runs to 14 residues. Germline assignment: CDR1 LNHNV and CDR2 YYDKDF (reference sequence). The CDR3 bases are TGTGCCACCAGCAGTCGACAGGCTGGAAACACCATATATTTT. This sequence encodes CATSSRQAGNTIYF. Drawing the rest from reference TRBV15 and TRBJ1-3, the complete variable domain is DAMVIQNPRYQVTQFGKPVTLSCSQTLNHNVMYWYQQKSSQAPKLLFHYYDKDFNNEADTPDNFQSRRPNTSFCFLDIRSPGLGDTAMYLCATSSRQAGNTIYFGEGSWLTVV.

V usage is TRBV11-2 and J usage is TRBJ2-7; 8 bases are a match to TRBD1. Germline V lookup: CDR1 SGHAT, CDR2 FQNNGV. With V trimmed by 5 bases and J by 4 bases, 7 bases remained unmatched. The CDR3 totals 14 residues. The CDR3 protein is CASSSDRGGYEQYF. CDR3 in DNA: TGTGCCAGCAGCAGCGACAGGGGCGGGTACGAGCAGTACTTC. The whole variable domain, filled in from reference TRBV11-2 and TRBJ2-7, reads EAGVAQSPRYKIIEKRQSVAFWCNPISGHATLYWYQQILGQGPKLLIQFQNNGVVDDSQLPKDRFSAERLKGVDSTLKIQPAKLEDSAVYLCASSSDRGGYEQYFGPGTRLTVT.

This sequence joins TRBV6-6 and TRBJ2-7, with a possible D match to TRBD1 (6 bases). This CDR3 comprises 15 residues. V was pared by 2 bases and J by 2 bases, with 13 bases between. Germline V gene sequence: CDR1 MNHNY, CDR2 SVGAGI (reference sequence). CDR3 loop: CASSYLRDTAYEQYF. The CDR3 DNA follows: TGTGCCAGCAGTTACCTCCGGGACACAGCCTACGAGCAGTACTTC.

The chain uses TRBV7-2 and TRBJ2-1, with 9 bases matching TRBD2. From germline, CDR1 is SGHTA and CDR2 FQGNSA. The V and J ends lost 5 bases and 5 bases, in that order; junction bases with no gene match: 10. This CDR3 is built from 16 residues. Here the CDR3 DNA reads TGTGCCAGCAGCGCACATAGCGGGAGCATTGACAATGAGCAGTTCTTC. This encodes CASSAHSGSIDNEQFF.

The rearrangement links TRBV10-3 to TRBJ2-5, with 12 nucleotides matching TRBD1. The junction had 16 bases not matched to a gene; V was cut back by 0 bases and J by 5 bases. Germline CDR1 and CDR2: ENHRY and SYGVKD. There are 20 residues in the CDR3. The CDR3 loop is CAISESSGTGGIWALETQYF. The CDR3 nucleotides read TGTGCCATCAGTGAGTCATCCGGGACAGGGGGCATATGGGCATTGGAGACCCAGTACTTC.

The chain combines TRBV12-5 with TRBJ2-7, with 10 bases matching TRBD2. Germline V gene sequence: CDR1 LGHNT, CDR2 FRNRAP. CDR3 length: 15 residues. V trimming: 4 bases; J trimming: 3 bases; junction bases outside the gene matches: 6. CDR3: CASGSPPSGGYEQYF. The CDR3 DNA sequence: TGTGCTAGTGGTTCCCCTCCTAGCGGGGGCTACGAGCAGTACTTC. Based on the CDR3 plus reference TRBV12-5 and TRBJ2-7, the full variable domain is DARVTQTPRHKVTEMGQEVTMRCQPILGHNTVFWYRQTMMQGLELLAYFRNRAPLDDSGMPKDRFSAEMPDATLATLKIQPSEPRDSAVYFCASGSPPSGGYEQYFGPGTRLTVT.

The chain joins TRBV7-9 to TRBJ1-1, with D perhaps TRBD1 (6 bases). The V and J ends lost 4 bases and 5 bases respectively, with 17 bases between them. The CDR3 contains 15 residues. Germline V gene data show CDR1 as SEHNR and CDR2 as FQNEAQ (reference sequence). CDR3 residues: CASSYRTGSETEAFF. The DNA of the CDR3 is TGTGCCAGCAGCTACAGAACAGGGTCCGAGACTGAAGCTTTCTTT. The full variable domain, with the rest looked up from reference TRBV7-9 and TRBJ1-1, is DTGVSQNPRHKITKRGQNVTFRCDPISEHNRLYWYRQTLGQGPEFLTYFQNEAQLEKSRLLSDRFSAERPKGSFSTLEIQRTEQGDSAMYLCASSYRTGSETEAFFGQGTRLTVV.